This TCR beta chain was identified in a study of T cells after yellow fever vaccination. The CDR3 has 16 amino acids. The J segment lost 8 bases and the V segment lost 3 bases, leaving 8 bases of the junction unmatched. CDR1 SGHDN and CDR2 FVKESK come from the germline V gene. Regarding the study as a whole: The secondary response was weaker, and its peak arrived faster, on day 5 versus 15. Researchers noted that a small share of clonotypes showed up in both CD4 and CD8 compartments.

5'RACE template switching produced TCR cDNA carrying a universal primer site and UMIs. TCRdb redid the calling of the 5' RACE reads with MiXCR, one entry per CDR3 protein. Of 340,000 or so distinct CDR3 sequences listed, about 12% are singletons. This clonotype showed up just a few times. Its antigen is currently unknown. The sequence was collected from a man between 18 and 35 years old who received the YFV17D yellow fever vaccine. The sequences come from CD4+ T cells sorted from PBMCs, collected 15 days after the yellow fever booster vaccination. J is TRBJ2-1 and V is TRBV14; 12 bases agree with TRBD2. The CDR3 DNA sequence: TGTGCCAGCAGCCATACTAGCGGGGGGCCTTTACATGAGCAGTTCTTC. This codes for CASSHTSGGPLHEQFF.